This T cell receptor (beta chain) was retrieved from a study of response to subunit inactivated influenza vaccine. Trimming shortened V by 6 bases and J by 0 bases, and 10 bases separated the two germline ends. Per germline, CDR1 MNHNS and CDR2 SASEGT. The CDR3 runs to 14 residues. This clonotype has more than one count but fewer than ten. TCRdb called the RT-PCR reads again in MiXCR, with one record for every CDR3 protein. The sample yields about 570,000 distinct CDR3 sequences, about 11% seen once. The data also belong to a second study, concerning T cells expressing NK-cell markers. From that second work: 5'RACE template switching with UMIs generated TCR beta cDNA. Sorted T-cell subsets CD3+CD56+NKG2C+, CD3+CD56+NKG2C- and CD3+CD56-NKG2C+ were TCR beta-sequenced. The study found dominant NKG2C+ clonotypes at roughly 1.0-7.0% of CD8+ T cells in six donors. In four donors, these clonotypes also led the CD3+CD56-NKG2C+ fraction.

The V call is TRBV6-1, the J call TRBJ2-3; D not certain. The specimen comprised PBMCs from blood, sampled on the day of vaccination. The receptor's source is a man aged 50-59 years who received an inactivated influenza vaccine. CDR3: CASSRALSTDTQYF. CDR3 DNA sequence: TGTGCCAGCAGCCGGGCCTTAAGCACAGATACGCAGTATTTT.